These 18 T cell receptor beta chains originate from one sample sequenced in a study of cytomegalovirus exposure and HLA in healthy donors. The PCR used 60 Vbeta and 13 Jbeta primers. The table came from immunoSEQ multiplex PCR; TCRdb's copy has only in-frame clones and leaves some out. The table records approximately 170,000 clones, 80% to 90% of them present only once. What was sequenced was PBMCs. Receptor source: a male donor in good health and CMV-seronegative.

This chain links TRBV19 with TRBJ2-7; TRBD1 might be the D (7 bases). CDR1 is LNHDA, CDR2 SQIVND, per germline (reference sequence). The V and J ends lost 5 bases and 2 bases respectively, with 13 bases between them. This CDR3 contains 14 residues. CDR3 in DNA: TGTGCCAGTAGTCCCGGAGGGGGCCCCTACGAGCAGTACTTC. Translated, it gives CASSPGGGPYEQYF.

The rearrangement joins TRBV2 to TRBJ2-2; perhaps TRBD1 as D (6 bases). This CDR3 is 15 amino acids long. V was pared by 7 bases and J by 1 base, with 13 bases between. The V gene's germline CDR1 is SNHLY and CDR2 FYNNEI. CDR3 DNA: TGTGCCAGCAATACAGGACAGATGAACACCGGGGAGCTGTTTTTT. Translated: CASNTGQMNTGELFF.

This clone occurred once. The gene calls are TRBV27 and TRBJ2-3; D is uncertain. CDR1 and CDR2 from the germline V gene are MNHEY and SMNVEV (reference sequence). V was shortened by 2 bases and J by 1 base, with 10 bases between the two germline ends. The CDR3 has 15 residues. The CDR3 region has the DNA TGTGCCAGCAGTTTACGTTCGAGTCGCACAGATACGCAGTATTTT. Its translation: CASSLRSSRTDTQYF.

The gene calls are TRBV19 and TRBJ2-5, with TRBD2 identical over 7 bases. Looked up from germline, CDR1 is LNHDA and CDR2 is SQIVND (reference sequence). This CDR3 is 13 amino acids long. V gave up 3 bases and J gave up 4 bases; unmatched junction bases: 2. DNA of the CDR3: TGTGCCAGTAGTATTTTAGCGGGAGAGACCCAGTACTTC. It translates to CASSILAGETQYF.

V is TRBV28 and J is TRBJ1-1, with 10 nucleotides matching TRBD1. Germline-derived CDR1 and CDR2 are MDHEN and SYDVKM. V was pared by 6 bases and J by 6 bases, with 13 bases of the junction left unmatched. CDR3 length: 16 residues. The CDR3 region has the DNA TGTGCCAGCAGGACAGGGGGCTTATCAGTAAACGCTGAAGCTTTCTTT. As protein: CASRTGGLSVNAEAFF.

The chain employs TRBV6-4 and TRBJ1-4; no reliable D call. With 5 bases removed from V and 4 bases from J, the gap between germline ends came to 11 bases. Germline V lookup: CDR1 MRHNA, CDR2 SNTAGT. This CDR3 contains 14 residues. CDR3 DNA: TGTGCCAGCAGTCCTGGAGGTGATAATGAAAAACTGTTTTTT. Translated, it gives CASSPGGDNEKLFF.

This clone was observed a single time. The junction departs from germline at one end; a sequencing error may be responsible. The same CDR3 can be traced to other DNA sequences in this sample. The rearrangement joins TRBV5-6 to TRBJ2-7, with D possibly being TRBD2 (7 bases). Germline values: CDR1 SGHDT, CDR2 YYEEEE. The CDR3 spans 13 residues. CDR3: CASSLYRDYEQYF. DNA for the CDR3: TGTGCCAGCAGCCTTTACAGGGACTACGAGCAGTACTTT. The full variable domain, in which reference TRBV5-6 and TRBJ2-7 provide the parts outside the CDR3, is DAGVTQSPTHLIKTRGQQVTLRCSPKSGHDTVSWYQQALGQGPQFIFQYYEEEERQRGNFPDRFSGHQFPNYSSELNVNALLLGDSALYLCASSLYRDYEQYFGPGTRLTVT.

The V gene is TRBV5-4, the J gene TRBJ2-7, with a tentative D call TRBD1 (6 bases). Germline V lookup: CDR1 SGHNT, CDR2 YYREEE (reference sequence). The CDR3 runs to 15 residues. Trimming cost V 4 bases and J 0 bases, with 14 bases left between them. CDR3 bases: TGTGCCAGCAGCGCAGACAGGCCTAGCTCCTACGAGCAGTACTTC. Translation: CASSADRPSSYEQYF.

The chain couples TRBV5-4 to TRBJ2-1, with 8 bases matching TRBD2. The CDR3 spans 14 residues. Germline V gives CDR1 SGHNT, CDR2 YYREEE (reference sequence). Trimming cost V 2 bases and J 4 bases; bases outside gene matches: 2. CDR3 nucleotides: TGTGCCAGCAGCTTAGCGGGAGCATACAATGAGCAGTTCTTC. Amino acids: CASSLAGAYNEQFF.

This clone was seen at least ten times. This chain uses TRBV18 with TRBJ2-1, with TRBD2 matching 12 bases. The CDR3 totals 16 residues. Germline CDR1 reads KGHSH; CDR2 reads LQKENI. After removal of 5 bases from V and 7 bases from J, the junction contained 9 bases not matched to a gene. The CDR3 loop reads CASSSTTSGSLNEQFF. The CDR3 region has the DNA TGTGCCAGCTCATCAACGACTAGCGGGAGCCTTAATGAGCAGTTCTTC.

This clone was detected only once. This chain links TRBV5-1 with TRBJ2-5, with a possible D match to TRBD1 (6 bases). V lost 5 bases to trimming and J lost 5 bases, with 19 bases between them. Per the germline V gene, CDR1 is SGHRS and CDR2 is YFSETQ. The CDR3 loop spans 15 amino acids. CDR3 residues: CASRTGHGTGETQYF. Here the CDR3 DNA reads TGCGCCAGCAGAACGGGACACGGGACGGGGGAGACCCAGTACTTC. The full variable domain, rest sourced from reference TRBV5-1 and TRBJ2-5, is KAGVTQTPRYLIKTRGQQVTLSCSPISGHRSVSWYQQTPGQGLQFLFEYFSETQRNKGNFPGRFSGRQFSNSRSEMNVSTLELGDSALYLCASRTGHGTGETQYFGPGTRLLVL.

The chain links TRBV21-1 to TRBJ2-5; TRBD1, as called in the table, went unchecked against the DNA. TRBV21-1 is recorded as a pseudogene. The CDR3 covers 14 residues. In DNA, the CDR3 is TGTGCCAGCAAAGATCGGGACAGGGCCTGCGTGCAGTACTTC. Encoded protein: CASKDRDRACVQYF.

About this clone: At the DNA level, this CDR3 is encoded by other sequences in the same sample as well. J is TRBJ2-3 and V is TRBV9; 9 nucleotides match TRBD2. This CDR3 has 16 residues. With 0 bases clipped from V and 1 base from J, the junction kept 3 bases outside the gene matches. Germline V gene data show CDR1 as SGDLS and CDR2 as YYNGEE. CDR3 in DNA: TGTGCCAGCAGCGTAGCAGGCGGGGGGGGCACAGATACGCAGTATTTT. Translation: CASSVAGGGGTDTQYF.

V usage is TRBV2 and J usage is TRBJ2-7; maybe TRBD2 (5 bases). The germline gives CDR1 SNHLY, CDR2 FYNNEI. V was trimmed by 3 bases and J by 11 bases, leaving 11 bases between them. This CDR3 is built from 11 residues. CDR3 region: CASSDTGFKYF. The DNA for the CDR3 is TGTGCCAGCAGTGACACGGGGTTTAAGTACTTC.

V gene TRBV6-5 combines with J gene TRBJ1-2; 7 bases map to TRBD1. Germline V lookup: CDR1 MNHEY, CDR2 SVGAGI. This CDR3 region has 14 residues. J gave up 8 bases and V 0 bases, and 6 bases lay outside the gene matches. CDR3 bases: TGTGCCAGCAGTTACTCGAGGGGGCTCGGCGGCTACACCTTC. Translating it yields CASSYSRGLGGYTF.

This chain links TRBV19 with TRBJ1-5, with D possibly matching TRBD1 (5 bases). The CDR3 contains 14 residues. V was trimmed by 10 bases and J by 0 bases, leaving 13 bases between them. The germline V gene has CDR1 LNHDA and CDR2 SQIVND (reference sequence). CDR3 bases: TGTGCCACCAAGATCAGGGATAGCAATCAGCCCCAGCATTTT. Translated: CATKIRDSNQPQHF.

V and J are TRBV9 and TRBJ2-5; 7 bases are shared with TRBD1. The CDR3 length is 15 residues. Losses at the gene ends were 0 bases for V and 4 bases for J; bases not matched to a gene: 6. Germline CDR1 reads SGDLS; CDR2 reads YYNGEE. CDR3 protein: CASSVEAGGPETQYF. CDR3 DNA: TGTGCCAGCAGCGTAGAGGCAGGGGGTCCAGAGACCCAGTACTTC.

The V gene is TRBV6-6, the J gene TRBJ2-2; D is unresolved. Trimming removed 8 bases from V and 5 bases from J, with 3 bases in between. CDR3 length equals 10 residues. Germline V gene lookup returns CDR1 MNHNY and CDR2 SVGAGI (reference sequence). CDR3 nucleotide sequence: TGTGCCAGCTCGACCGGGGAGCTGTTTTTT. The encoded protein is CASSTGELFF.